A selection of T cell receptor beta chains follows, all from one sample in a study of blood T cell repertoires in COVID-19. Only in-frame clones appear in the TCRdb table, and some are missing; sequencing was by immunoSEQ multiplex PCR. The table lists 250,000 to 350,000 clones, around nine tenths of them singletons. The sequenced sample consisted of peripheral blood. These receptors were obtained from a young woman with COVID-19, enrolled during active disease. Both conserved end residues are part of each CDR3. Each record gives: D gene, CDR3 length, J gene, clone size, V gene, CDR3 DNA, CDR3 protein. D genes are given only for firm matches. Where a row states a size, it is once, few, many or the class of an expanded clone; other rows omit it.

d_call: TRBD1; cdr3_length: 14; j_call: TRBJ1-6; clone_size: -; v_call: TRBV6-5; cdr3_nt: TGTGCCGGGTCGGACAGGGGGTTTAATTCACCCCTCCACTTT; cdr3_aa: CAGSDRGFNSPLHF
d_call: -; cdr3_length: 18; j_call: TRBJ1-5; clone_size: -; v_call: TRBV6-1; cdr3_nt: TGTGCCAGCAGTGCCCCACCAGTGCCGGGATATAGCAATCAGCCCCAGCATTTT; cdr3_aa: CASSAPPVPGYSNQPQHF
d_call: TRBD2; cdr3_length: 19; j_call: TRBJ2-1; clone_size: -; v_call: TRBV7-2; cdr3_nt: TGTGCCAGCAGCTTAACTTCGACTAGCGGGAGTATCGCCTACAATGAGCAGTTCTTC; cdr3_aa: CASSLTSTSGSIAYNEQFF
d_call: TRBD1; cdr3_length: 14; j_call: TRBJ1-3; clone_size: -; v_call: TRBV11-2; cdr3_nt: TGTGCCAGCAGCCGGACAGGCTCTGGAAACACCATATATTTT; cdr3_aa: CASSRTGSGNTIYF
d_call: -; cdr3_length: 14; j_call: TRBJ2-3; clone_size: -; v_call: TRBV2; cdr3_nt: TGTGCCAGCAGTGACAGGGGCCGGACAGATACGCAGTATTTT; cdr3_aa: CASSDRGRTDTQYF
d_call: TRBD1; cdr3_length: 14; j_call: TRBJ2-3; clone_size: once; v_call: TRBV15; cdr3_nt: TGTGCCTCAGGACGACAGGGCCTAGTGAATACGCAGTATTTT; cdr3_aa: CASGRQGLVNTQYF
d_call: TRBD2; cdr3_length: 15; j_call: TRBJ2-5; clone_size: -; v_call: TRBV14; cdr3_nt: TGTGCCAGCAGCCTGAGACTAGCGGGAGTTGAGACCCAGTACTTC; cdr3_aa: CASSLRLAGVETQYF
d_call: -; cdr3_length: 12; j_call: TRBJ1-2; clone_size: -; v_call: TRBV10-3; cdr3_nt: TGTGCCATCAGTGGTCAGTCCTATGGCTACACCTTC; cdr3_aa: CAISGQSYGYTF
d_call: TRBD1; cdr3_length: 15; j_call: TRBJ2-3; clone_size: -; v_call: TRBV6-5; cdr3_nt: TGTGCCAGCAGTACAGGGGTCGCCCTGGTGGATACGCAGTATTTT; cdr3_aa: CASSTGVALVDTQYF
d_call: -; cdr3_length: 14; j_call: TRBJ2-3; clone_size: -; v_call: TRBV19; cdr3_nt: TGTGCCAGTAGTATAGAACTCGTTAGTGATACGCAGTATTTT; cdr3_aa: CASSIELVSDTQYF
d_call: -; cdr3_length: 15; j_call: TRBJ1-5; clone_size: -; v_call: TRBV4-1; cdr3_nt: TGCGCCAGCAGCCAAGATAGCAGGGAAAATCAGCCCCAGCATTTT; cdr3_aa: CASSQDSRENQPQHF
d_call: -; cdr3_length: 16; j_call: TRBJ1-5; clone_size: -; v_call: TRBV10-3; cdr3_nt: TGTGCCATCAGTGAGGTCTCCGGGGGGCGAGGGCAGCCCCAGCATTTT; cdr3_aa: CAISEVSGGRGQPQHF
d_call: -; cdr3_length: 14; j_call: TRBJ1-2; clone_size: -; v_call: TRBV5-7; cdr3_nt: TGTGCCAGCAGCTTGACAGGGTCTAACTATGGCTACACCTTC; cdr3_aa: CASSLTGSNYGYTF
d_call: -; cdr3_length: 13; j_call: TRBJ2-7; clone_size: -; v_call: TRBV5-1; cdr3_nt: TGCGTCAGCAGCCCTTCGCGCTCCTACGAGCAGTACTTC; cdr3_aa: CVSSPSRSYEQYF
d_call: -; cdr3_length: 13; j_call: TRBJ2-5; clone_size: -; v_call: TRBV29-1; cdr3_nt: TGCAGCGCGGCTAGGGGGGGCGGTGAGACCCAGTACTTC; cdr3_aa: CSAARGGGETQYF
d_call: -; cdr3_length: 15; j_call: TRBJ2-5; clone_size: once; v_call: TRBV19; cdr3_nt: TGTGCCAGTAGTATAAACCTAAGGAGCGCAGAGACCCAGTACTTC; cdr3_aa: CASSINLRSAETQYF
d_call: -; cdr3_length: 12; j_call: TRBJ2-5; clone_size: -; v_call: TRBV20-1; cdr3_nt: TGCAGTGCTAGTGTGGGGGGAGAGACCCAGTACTTC; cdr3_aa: CSASVGGETQYF
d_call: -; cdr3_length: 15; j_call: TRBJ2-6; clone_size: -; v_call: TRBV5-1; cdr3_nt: TGCGCCAGCAGCTCACAGGGACCTGGGGCCAACGTCCTGACTTTC; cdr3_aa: CASSSQGPGANVLTF
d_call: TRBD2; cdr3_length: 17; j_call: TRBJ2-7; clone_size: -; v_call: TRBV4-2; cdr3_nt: TGTGCCAGCAGCCAAGGGGAGGGGACCTTTAACTCCTACGAGCAGTACTTC; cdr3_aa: CASSQGEGTFNSYEQYF
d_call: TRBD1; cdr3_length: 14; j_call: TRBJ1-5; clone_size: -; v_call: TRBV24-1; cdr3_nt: TGTGCCACCGGCGGGACAGGCCACGATCAGCCCCAGCATTTT; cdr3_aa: CATGGTGHDQPQHF
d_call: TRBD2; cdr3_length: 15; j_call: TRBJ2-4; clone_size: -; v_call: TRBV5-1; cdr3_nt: TGCGCCAGCGGAGCGGGACTAGCGGGCAAAAACATTCAGTACTTC; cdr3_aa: CASGAGLAGKNIQYF
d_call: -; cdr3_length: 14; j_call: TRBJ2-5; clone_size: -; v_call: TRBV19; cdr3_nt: TGTGCCAGTAGTATCGGAGCAGGGATGGAGACCCAGTACTTC; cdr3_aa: CASSIGAGMETQYF
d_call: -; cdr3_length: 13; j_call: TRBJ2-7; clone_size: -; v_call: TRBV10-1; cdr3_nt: TGCGCCAGCTCCCCAGGGGCCGCCTACGAGCAGTACTTC; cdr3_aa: CASSPGAAYEQYF
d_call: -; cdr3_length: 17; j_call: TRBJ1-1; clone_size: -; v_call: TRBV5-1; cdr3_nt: TGCGCCAGCAGTTCCGCGGGTCACAGACTCTATCGAACTGAAGCTTTCTTT; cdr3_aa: CASSSAGHRLYRTEAFF